This T cell receptor beta chain was sequenced for a study of blood T cell repertoires in COVID-19. At the level of the study: COVID-19 samples from acute and convalescent phases originated in the United States, Italy and Spain.

Per germline, CDR1 SGHDT and CDR2 YYEEEE. V lost 1 base and J lost 4; bases outside the gene matches: 6. The CDR3 has 17 residues. Original methodology: Reference gene primers were amplified, and this amplification served to estimate nucleated cell counts. Generated by immunoSEQ multiplex PCR, the TCRdb table keeps only in-frame clones and is missing some. The V and J calls and clone size are taken from that table; D and trimming were inferred from the DNA. The table has 60,000 to 75,000 clones, approximately 90% seen once; the top ten hold 1.6%. This clonotype was obtained from a human donor in a cohort sampled during active COVID-19. This chain connects TRBV5-6 to TRBJ2-1; 12 bases line up with TRBD2. Sequences were obtained from peripheral blood. CDR3 protein: CASSLLSSGRDYNEQFF. The CDR3 DNA follows: TGTGCCAGCAGCTTGTTGTCTAGCGGGAGGGATTACAATGAGCAGTTCTTC. Looking up the rest from reference TRBV5-6 and TRBJ2-1 gives the full variable domain: DAGVTQSPTHLIKTRGQQVTLRCSPKSGHDTVSWYQQALGQGPQFIFQYYEEEERQRGNFPDRFSGHQFPNYSSELNVNALLLGDSALYLCASSLLSSGRDYNEQFFGPGTRLTVL.